This T cell receptor beta chain is from a study of identifying expanded T cells in peripheral blood. Germline V CDR1 and CDR2: SNHLY, FYNNEI. The CDR3 runs 13 residues. Unmatched junction bases numbered 5, after V lost 5 bases and J lost 8 bases. Note on this clone: Its antigen remains unknown.

The protocol was immunoSEQ multiplex PCR, while the TCRdb copy is restricted to in-frame clones and leaves out a portion. The table includes 60,000 to 80,000 clones, about nine tenths detected once. Healthy donors had no documented immune events, such as infections, while sampled. Overall study results and limits: Across healthy donors, higher total template counts meant significantly greater roughly 2-week count variance. Technical replicates showed around 1.2 changed clones; two weeks 15 to 20; four weeks 19.

The sample consisted of blood. The TCR comes from a person between 18 and 75 years old in good health. The genes are TRBV2 and TRBJ1-3, with TRBD1 matching over 8 bases. The CDR3 sequence: CASSFDRGDTIYF. The CDR3 coding sequence is TGTGCCAGCAGTTTTGACAGGGGCGACACCATATATTTT.